The rows below give T cell receptor beta chains drawn from one sample of a study of TIL therapy for anti-PD-1-resistant metastatic lung cancer. Assay used: immunoSEQ multiplex PCR; TCRdb lists only in-frame clones, some missing. The sample includes about 13,000 clones, 66% seen only once; the top ten take about 9.4%. Sequenced material: tumor tissue, taken at baseline. Receptors originate from a woman aged 30 to 85 with non-small cell lung cancer. CDR3s include the opening cysteine and the closing phenylalanine or tryptophan. A D gene is named only where the DNA matches it firmly. Size is omitted from some rows. Given values are once, few, many or a class for expanded clones.

size: few
D: NA
J: TRBJ2-3
V: TRBV28
CDR3: CASSLQPGTDTQYF
DNA: TGTGCCAGCAGTTTACAGCCAGGGACAGATACGCAGTATTTT

size: medium-sized
D: TRBD2
J: TRBJ2-7
V: TRBV6-1
CDR3: CASRGGSLIGEQYF
DNA: TGTGCCAGCAGGGGCGGGAGTTTAATTGGGGAGCAGTACTTC

size: NA
D: NA
J: TRBJ2-7
V: TRBV5-8
CDR3: CASSVTGYTLDEQYF
DNA: TGTGCCAGCAGCGTAACAGGGTATACACTGGACGAGCAGTACTTC

size: NA
D: TRBD1
J: TRBJ1-2
V: TRBV5-1
CDR3: CASSPDRGRNGYTF
DNA: TGCGCCAGCAGCCCTGACAGGGGGCGAAATGGCTACACCTTC

size: NA
D: NA
J: TRBJ2-7
V: TRBV6-5
CDR3: CASSKRNEQYF
DNA: TGTGCCAGCAGTAAGCGCAACGAGCAGTACTTC

size: once
D: NA
J: TRBJ2-1
V: TRBV20-1
CDR3: CSASGSEQFF
DNA: TGCAGTGCTAGCGGGAGCGAGCAGTTCTTC

size: NA
D: TRBD2
J: TRBJ2-7
V: TRBV11-2
CDR3: CASSLMGLAETYEQYF
DNA: TGTGCCAGCAGCCTGATGGGACTAGCCGAAACCTACGAGCAGTACTTC

size: NA
D: NA
J: TRBJ2-5
V: TRBV5-4
CDR3: CASSRGRGQETQYF
DNA: TGTGCCAGCAGCCGGGGACGCGGGCAAGAGACCCAGTACTTC

size: NA
D: NA
J: TRBJ2-1
V: TRBV10-2
CDR3: CASSVGRWTYNEQFF
DNA: TGCGCCAGCAGTGTCGGCAGGTGGACCTACAATGAGCAGTTCTTC

size: NA
D: TRBD2
J: TRBJ2-1
V: TRBV18
CDR3: CASSPPVISGSSYNEQFF
DNA: TGTGCCAGCTCACCACCGGTTATTAGCGGGAGCTCCTACAATGAGCAGTTCTTC

size: NA
D: TRBD2
J: TRBJ2-3
V: TRBV5-1
CDR3: CASSSGLAGGHTDTQYF
DNA: TGCGCCAGCAGCTCCGGACTAGCGGGAGGGCACACAGATACGCAGTATTTT

size: NA
D: NA
J: TRBJ1-1
V: TRBV28
CDR3: CASSPGTMNTEAFF
DNA: TGTGCCAGCAGTCCCGGGACAATGAACACTGAAGCTTTCTTT

size: few
D: NA
J: TRBJ1-5
V: TRBV6-6
CDR3: CASRTKEQPQHF
DNA: TGTGCCAGCAGGACAAAGGAGCAGCCCCAGCATTTT

size: NA
D: TRBD1
J: TRBJ2-7
V: TRBV25-1
CDR3: CASRRDRGAYEQYF
DNA: TGTGCCAGCAGGCGGGACAGGGGGGCCTACGAGCAGTACTTC

size: few
D: NA
J: TRBJ2-5
V: TRBV11-2
CDR3: CASSLLGSSRGETQYF
DNA: TGTGCCAGCAGCTTACTGGGGTCCTCCCGGGGAGAGACCCAGTACTTC

size: NA
D: NA
J: TRBJ1-5
V: TRBV19
CDR3: CASSIEGGRGNQPQHF
DNA: TGTGCCAGTAGTATAGAGGGAGGGAGGGGCAATCAGCCCCAGCATTTT

size: NA
D: NA
J: TRBJ1-2
V: TRBV11-3
CDR3: CASSLGLPLQGPGYTF
DNA: TGTGCCAGCAGCTTAGGTCTTCCCCTCCAGGGTCCTGGCTACACCTTC

size: NA
D: NA
J: TRBJ1-2
V: TRBV4-3
CDR3: CASSQGRRRGNYGYTF
DNA: TGCGCCAGCAGCCAAGGGCGGAGGAGGGGTAACTATGGCTACACCTTC

size: NA
D: NA
J: TRBJ2-1
V: TRBV11-2
CDR3: CASSPGAGTHNEQFF
DNA: TGTGCCAGCAGCCCGGGGGCAGGGACGCACAATGAGCAGTTCTTC

size: NA
D: TRBD2
J: TRBJ2-2
V: TRBV11-1
CDR3: CASSLSGTSVGELFF
DNA: TGTGCCAGCAGCTTATCCGGGACTAGCGTCGGGGAGCTGTTTTTT

size: NA
D: NA
J: TRBJ1-1
V: TRBV27
CDR3: CASSLREFTEAFF
DNA: TGTGCCAGCAGTTTGAGGGAGTTCACTGAAGCTTTCTTT

size: NA
D: NA
J: TRBJ2-2
V: TRBV19
CDR3: CASSMVGVGELFF
DNA: TGTGCCAGTAGTATGGTGGGGGTCGGGGAGCTGTTTTTT

size: NA
D: NA
J: TRBJ2-1
V: TRBV20-1
CDR3: CSARRGYEQFF
DNA: TGCAGTGCTAGAAGGGGATATGAGCAGTTCTTC

size: once
D: NA
J: TRBJ2-1
V: TRBV5-1
CDR3: CASSLGQLREYNEQFF
DNA: TGCGCCAGCAGCTTGGGGCAGCTAAGGGAGTACAATGAGCAGTTCTTC

size: NA
D: NA
J: TRBJ2-6
V: TRBV6-4
CDR3: CASSEDSSGANVLTF
DNA: TGTGCCAGCAGTGAAGACAGTTCTGGGGCCAACGTCCTGACTTTC

size: NA
D: NA
J: TRBJ2-7
V: TRBV6-1
CDR3: CASSEGEQYF
DNA: TGTGCCAGCAGTGAGGGCGAGCAGTACTTC

size: few
D: TRBD2
J: TRBJ2-3
V: TRBV2
CDR3: CASSESGVGTDTQYF
DNA: TGTGCCAGCAGTGAGAGCGGGGTTGGCACAGATACGCAGTATTTT

size: NA
D: NA
J: TRBJ2-1
V: TRBV9
CDR3: CASSVYVSAYNEQFF
DNA: TGTGCCAGCAGCGTATATGTATCGGCCTACAATGAGCAGTTCTTC

size: NA
D: TRBD1
J: TRBJ2-7
V: TRBV5-1
CDR3: CASSSAGTGTYEQYF
DNA: TGCGCCAGCAGCTCCGCCGGGACAGGGACCTACGAGCAGTACTTC

size: NA
D: NA
J: TRBJ2-5
V: TRBV6-1
CDR3: CASSEALANQYF
DNA: TGTGCCAGCAGTGAAGCTTTGGCTAACCAGTACTTC

size: NA
D: NA
J: TRBJ1-2
V: TRBV6-5
CDR3: CASSDGGDGYTF
DNA: TGTGCCAGCAGTGACGGGGGGGATGGCTACACCTTC

size: NA
D: NA
J: TRBJ1-1
V: TRBV15
CDR3: CATSRDSVNTEAFF
DNA: TGTGCCACCAGCAGAGATTCGGTGAACACTGAAGCTTTCTTT

size: NA
D: NA
J: TRBJ1-1
V: TRBV5-6
CDR3: CASSPLGGSTEAFF
DNA: TGTGCCAGCAGCCCACTCGGTGGGAGTACTGAAGCTTTCTTT

size: NA
D: NA
J: TRBJ2-2
V: TRBV5-6
CDR3: CASSFVAVQNTGELFF
DNA: TGTGCCAGCAGCTTCGTGGCAGTTCAGAACACCGGGGAGCTGTTTTTT

size: NA
D: TRBD2
J: TRBJ2-1
V: TRBV7-9
CDR3: CASSSWTSDYNEQFF
DNA: TGTGCCAGCAGTTCTTGGACTAGCGACTACAATGAGCAGTTCTTC

size: NA
D: NA
J: TRBJ2-3
V: TRBV6-4
CDR3: CASSDSGVRGDTQYF
DNA: TGTGCCAGCAGTGACTCAGGAGTAAGAGGAGATACGCAGTATTTT

size: few
D: NA
J: TRBJ2-2
V: TRBV5-1
CDR3: CASSFRNTGELFF
DNA: TGCGCCAGCAGCTTTCGGAACACCGGGGAGCTGTTTTTT

size: NA
D: NA
J: TRBJ2-1
V: TRBV2
CDR3: CASSGLAEIYNEQFF
DNA: TGTGCCAGCAGTGGTTTAGCGGAAATCTACAATGAGCAGTTCTTC

size: NA
D: NA
J: TRBJ1-2
V: TRBV5-4
CDR3: CASGTNGYTF
DNA: TGTGCCAGCGGCACGAATGGCTACACCTTC

size: once
D: TRBD2
J: TRBJ2-7
V: TRBV9
CDR3: CASSPGLADYEQYF
DNA: TGTGCCAGCTCACCTGGACTAGCGGACTACGAGCAGTACTTC

size: few
D: NA
J: TRBJ1-1
V: TRBV30
CDR3: CAQGMNTEAFF
DNA: TGTGCCCAGGGGATGAACACTGAAGCTTTCTTT

size: NA
D: TRBD1
J: TRBJ1-5
V: TRBV2
CDR3: CASSGGPGQGQRAQHF
DNA: TGTGCCAGCAGTGGGGGGCCGGGACAGGGCCAAAGGGCCCAGCATTTT

size: NA
D: NA
J: TRBJ2-5
V: TRBV11-3
CDR3: CASSKGASAEETQYF
DNA: TGTGCCAGCAGCAAAGGGGCCAGCGCTGAGGAGACCCAGTACTTC

size: NA
D: NA
J: TRBJ2-3
V: TRBV4-2
CDR3: CASSLGQGDTQYF
DNA: TGTGCCAGCAGCTTGGGGCAGGGGGATACGCAGTATTTT

size: NA
D: NA
J: TRBJ1-2
V: TRBV5-6
CDR3: CASSLVEGVNYGYTF
DNA: TGTGCCAGCAGCTTGGTCGAGGGGGTTAACTATGGCTACACCTTC

size: NA
D: NA
J: TRBJ1-4
V: TRBV7-2
CDR3: CASSPLTGVNEKLFF
DNA: TGTGCCAGCAGCCCTTTGACAGGAGTTAATGAAAAACTGTTTTTT

size: NA
D: NA
J: TRBJ2-3
V: TRBV30
CDR3: CAWIFGDTQYF
DNA: TGTGCCTGGATTTTCGGGGATACGCAGTATTTT

size: medium-sized
D: TRBD1
J: TRBJ1-1
V: TRBV10-3
CDR3: CAISDPQGARTEAFF
DNA: TGTGCCATCAGTGACCCACAGGGGGCGCGTACTGAAGCTTTCTTT

size: NA
D: TRBD1
J: TRBJ2-6
V: TRBV29-1
CDR3: CSVERGLPGANVLTF
DNA: TGCAGCGTTGAAAGGGGGCTGCCTGGGGCCAACGTCCTGACTTTC

size: NA
D: TRBD1
J: TRBJ2-2
V: TRBV5-4
CDR3: CASSPGQGVHTGELFF
DNA: TGTGCCAGCAGCCCGGGACAGGGTGTTCACACCGGGGAGCTGTTTTTT

size: NA
D: NA
J: TRBJ2-7
V: TRBV5-6
CDR3: CASRGTAYEQYF
DNA: TGTGCCAGCAGAGGCACAGCCTACGAGCAGTACTTC

size: medium-sized
D: NA
J: TRBJ2-7
V: TRBV5-1
CDR3: CASSLAVASYEQYF
DNA: TGCGCCAGCAGCTTGGCAGTGGCCTCCTACGAGCAGTACTTC

size: NA
D: NA
J: TRBJ1-1
V: TRBV5-4
CDR3: CASSSIKTARGTEAFF
DNA: TGTGCCAGCAGCTCCATTAAAACGGCGAGGGGAACTGAAGCTTTCTTT

size: once
D: NA
J: TRBJ2-7
V: TRBV21-1
CDR3: CASTSRAYEQYF
DNA: TGTGCCAGCACCTCTAGGGCGTACGAGCAGTACTTC

size: few
D: NA
J: TRBJ2-2
V: TRBV30
CDR3: CAWSSGELFF
DNA: TGTGCCTGGAGTTCCGGGGAGCTGTTTTTT